A single sample is the source of the 30 T cell receptor beta chains below, sequenced in a study of blood T cell repertoires in COVID-19. Sequenced by immunoSEQ multiplex PCR; TCRdb stores in-frame clones only, minus some. The top ten hold roughly 2.9% of the sample, which has roughly 310,000 clones, about 90% seen once. The specimen sequenced was peripheral blood. These receptors were obtained from a woman aged 25 to 39 with COVID-19, enrolled during active disease.

This chain links TRBV5-1 with TRBJ2-3; 8 positions agree with TRBD2. Germline V gives CDR1 SGHRS, CDR2 YFSETQ. V was pared by 0 bases and J by 3 bases, with 6 bases of the junction left unmatched. The CDR3 is made up of 16 amino acids. The CDR3: CASSLEAGGPTDTQYF. The CDR3, as DNA: TGCGCCAGCAGCTTGGAGGCGGGAGGCCCGACAGATACGCAGTATTTT.

V and J are TRBV27 and TRBJ1-2, with a tentative D call TRBD1 (6 bases). The V end lost 2 bases, the J end lost 3 bases, and 7 bases lay between the germline ends. The CDR3 runs to 13 residues. The germline CDR1 and CDR2 sequences are MNHEY and SMNVEV (reference sequence). The CDR3: CASSLAGDYGYTF. In nucleotides, the CDR3 is TGTGCCAGCAGTTTAGCAGGGGACTATGGCTACACCTTC.

The V gene is TRBV5-1, the J gene TRBJ1-1, with D uncertain. Germline V CDR1 and CDR2: SGHRS, YFSETQ. This CDR3 is 13 amino acids long. Between the trimmed V and J ends, which lost 1 base and 5 bases, there was a span of 9 bases. The CDR3 region is CASSLSEATEAFF. CDR3 nucleotide sequence: TGCGCCAGCAGCTTGAGTGAGGCGACTGAAGCTTTCTTT.

The V and J genes are TRBV5-1 and TRBJ1-4, with D maybe TRBD1 (6 bases). Germline CDR1 reads SGHRS; CDR2 reads YFSETQ. This CDR3 contains 15 residues. V was cut by 2 bases and J by 5 bases, with 13 bases left in between. The CDR3 protein is CASSFTQGANEKLFF. The CDR3 nucleotides are TGCGCCAGCAGCTTTACACAGGGCGCCAATGAAAAACTGTTTTTT.

This chain uses TRBV5-4 with TRBJ2-7; the D gene is possibly TRBD2 (5 bases). Germline V gives CDR1 SGHNT, CDR2 YYREEE (reference sequence). The V and J ends lost 0 bases and 7 bases respectively, with 14 bases between them. The length of the CDR3 is 14 residues. As DNA, the CDR3 is TGTGCCAGCAGCTTGGGACAAGTACGGGGTGAGCAGTACTTC. This encodes CASSLGQVRGEQYF.

The chain uses TRBV6-6 and TRBJ2-3, with 7 positions matching TRBD2. This CDR3 has 16 amino acids. Germline V gene sequence: CDR1 MNHNY, CDR2 SVGAGI (reference sequence). J gave up 0 bases and V 0 bases, and 3 bases lay outside the gene matches. The CDR3 DNA is TGTGCCAGCAGTTACTCTGCTAGCGGAAGCACAGATACGCAGTATTTT. Translating gives CASSYSASGSTDTQYF.

The count of this clone is one. The same CDR3 arises from other DNA sequences in this sample as well. The CDR3 DNA sequence: TGTGCCAGCAGTGAAGGTCGGGGGACCGGGGAGCTGTTTTTT. Amino acids: CASSEGRGTGELFF. The J gene is TRBJ2-2, the V gene TRBV6-1; possible D gene TRBD2, 6 bases. The CDR3 contains 14 residues. Germline CDR1 is MNHNS and CDR2 is SASEGT. The germline V and J ends were trimmed by 1 base and 5 bases, with 8 bases remaining between them.

The V and J genes are TRBV13 and TRBJ1-2; TRBD1 aligns across 10 bases. V was clipped by 7 bases and J by 5 bases; unmatched bases: 7. The CDR3 is made up of 14 amino acids. Looked up from germline, CDR1 is PRHDT and CDR2 is FYEKMQ (reference sequence). The CDR3 spells CASNKDRGGYGYTF. The CDR3, as DNA: TGTGCCAGCAACAAGGACAGGGGGGGGTATGGCTACACCTTC.

This chain uses TRBV29-1 with TRBJ1-1, with 7 bases aligning to TRBD1. Germline-derived CDR1 and CDR2 are SQVTM and ANQGSEA. The junction had 9 bases not matched to a gene; V was cut back by 6 bases and J by 8 bases. The CDR3 contains 12 residues. The CDR3 nucleotides read TGCAGCGTAGTAGACAGGGTCGGCGAAGCTTTCTTT. As protein: CSVVDRVGEAFF.

The genes are TRBV5-6 and TRBJ1-2; TRBD1 agrees at 7 bases. The germline V gene encodes CDR1 SGHDT and CDR2 YYEEEE. The ends lost 3 bases at V and 4 bases at J; junction bases unmatched: 6. The length of the CDR3 is 14 residues. The DNA for the CDR3 is TGTGCCAGCAGCTCCCAGGACAGGATCTATGGCTACACCTTC. Translation: CASSSQDRIYGYTF.

V is TRBV2 and J is TRBJ2-3, with 7 nucleotides matching TRBD1. Germline loops: CDR1 SNHLY, CDR2 FYNNEI. The J segment lost 4 bases and the V segment lost 5 bases, leaving 6 bases of the junction unmatched. The CDR3 is made up of 14 amino acids. CDR3 DNA: TGTGCCAGCAGTTGGCGGCAGGGGGCAGATACGCAGTATTTT. This translates into CASSWRQGADTQYF.

This chain joins TRBV9 and TRBJ2-1; a possible D gene is TRBD2 (6 bases). Germline-derived CDR1 and CDR2 are SGDLS and YYNGEE. V was trimmed by 4 bases and J by 2 bases, leaving 16 bases between them. CDR3 length: 16 amino acids. The CDR3 sequence: CASSPTGGTPYNEQFF. The CDR3 DNA reads as TGTGCCAGCAGCCCCACTGGGGGGACCCCCTACAATGAGCAGTTCTTC.

V usage is TRBV15 and J usage is TRBJ1-5; a possible D gene is TRBD1 (6 bases). The V gene's germline CDR1 is LNHNV and CDR2 YYDKDF (reference sequence). The CDR3 is 16 residues long. V lost 0 bases, J lost 8 bases, and 17 bases lay in between. In DNA, the CDR3 is TGTGCCACCAGCAGAGATTTAACCAGGGGCGGCAAGCCCCAGCATTTT. It encodes CATSRDLTRGGKPQHF.

This chain uses TRBV29-1 with TRBJ2-1; 7 nucleotides agree with TRBD1. The germline gives CDR1 SQVTM, CDR2 ANQGSEA. The CDR3 contains 15 residues. V lost 6 bases to trimming and J lost 4 bases; unmatched junction nucleotides: 12. The CDR3 region is CSVAPGPGGYNEQFF. As DNA, the CDR3 is TGCAGCGTGGCTCCGGGGCCAGGGGGTTACAATGAGCAGTTCTTC.

This rearrangement joins TRBV19 to TRBJ1-1; 9 positions match TRBD1. The trim removed 6 bases at V and 4 bases at J, leaving 18 bases unmatched. CDR3 length equals 18 residues. Per the germline V gene, CDR1 is LNHDA and CDR2 is SQIVND (reference sequence). The CDR3 reads CASSKNPRDRVIITEAFF. The CDR3 bases are TGTGCCAGTAGCAAAAACCCCCGGGACAGGGTAATTATCACTGAAGCTTTCTTT.

V gene TRBV5-1 combines with J gene TRBJ2-3; D gene uncertain. The CDR3 covers 14 residues. The V end lost 4 bases, the J end lost 0 bases, and 9 bases lay between the germline ends. Germline V gives CDR1 SGHRS, CDR2 YFSETQ. The CDR3: CASSVDRSTDTQYF. As DNA, the CDR3 is TGCGCCAGCAGCGTGGACCGGAGCACAGATACGCAGTATTTT.

This clone has a single count. J is TRBJ1-1 and V is TRBV5-1; D remains ambiguous. CDR3 length equals 12 residues. The V gene lost 4 bases and the J gene lost 5 bases, with 9 bases spanning the gap. From germline, CDR1 is SGHRS and CDR2 YFSETQ. CDR3 region: CASSPPGTEAFF. CDR3 nucleotides: TGCGCCAGCAGCCCGCCCGGGACTGAAGCTTTCTTT. Filled out from reference TRBV5-1 and TRBJ1-1, the complete variable domain reads KAGVTQTPRYLIKTRGQQVTLSCSPISGHRSVSWYQQTPGQGLQFLFEYFSETQRNKGNFPGRFSGRQFSNSRSEMNVSTLELGDSALYLCASSPPGTEAFFGQGTRLTVV.

This chain connects TRBV11-2 to TRBJ1-2; no definite D call. Trimming took 0 bases from V and 4 from J, leaving 12 bases between them. This CDR3 contains 15 residues. Germline loops: CDR1 SGHAT, CDR2 FQNNGV. CDR3 sequence: CASSLDRGLRYGYTF. DNA of the CDR3: TGTGCCAGCAGCTTAGATCGGGGTCTTCGCTATGGCTACACCTTC.

The J gene is TRBJ2-2, the V gene TRBV7-6, with 8 bases that match TRBD2. Per the germline V gene, CDR1 is SGHVS and CDR2 is FNYEAQ. Trimming took 5 bases from V and 1 from J; bases not matched to a gene: 6. This CDR3 comprises 16 residues. This CDR3 is CASSPVSGRNTGELFF. DNA of the CDR3: TGTGCCAGCAGCCCGGTGAGCGGGAGGAACACCGGGGAGCTGTTTTTT.

The chain has TRBV30 and TRBJ1-2; D is unresolved. The germline gives CDR1 GTSNPN, CDR2 SVGIG (reference sequence). The CDR3 runs 13 residues. V lost 5 bases and J 3 bases, leaving 13 bases between the germline ends. CDR3 DNA: TGTGCCTGGTCGGCCGGCGGATACTATGGCTACACCTTC. Its translation is CAWSAGGYYGYTF.

The rearrangement uses TRBV28 and TRBJ2-3, with a weak D call TRBD1 (5 bases). The CDR3 runs to 14 residues. Trimming left V 3 bases short and J 7 bases short, with 14 bases between. Germline V lookup: CDR1 MDHEN, CDR2 SYDVKM. The CDR3 sequence is CASSFGKGRYTQYF. DNA for the CDR3: TGTGCCAGCAGTTTTGGGAAGGGGCGATATACGCAGTATTTT.

This chain links TRBV5-4 with TRBJ2-5, with 10 positions matching TRBD2. V lost 0 bases and J lost 1; bases outside the gene matches: 6. This CDR3 is 17 amino acids long. Per the germline V gene, CDR1 is SGHNT and CDR2 is YYREEE (reference sequence). Here the CDR3 reads CASSLVPSGSLQETQYF. The CDR3, as DNA: TGTGCCAGCAGCTTGGTTCCTAGCGGGAGCCTCCAAGAGACCCAGTACTTC.

The chain combines TRBV7-2 with TRBJ1-3; D is perhaps TRBD1 (6 bases). The germline gives CDR1 SGHTA, CDR2 FQGNSA. The germline V and J ends were trimmed by 5 bases and 0 bases, with 14 bases remaining between them. The length of the CDR3 is 16 residues. DNA of the CDR3: TGTGCCAGCAGCCCTCACAGGGATTTCTCTGGAAACACCATATATTTT. This encodes CASSPHRDFSGNTIYF.

V is TRBV28 and J is TRBJ1-4; 7 bases map to TRBD1. From germline, CDR1 is MDHEN and CDR2 SYDVKM. This CDR3 has 15 residues. V lost 5 bases and J lost 3; bases outside the gene matches: 6. In nucleotides, the CDR3 is TGTGCCAGCAGTCAAGAGGGACAGCCTAATGAAAAACTGTTTTTT. Protein: CASSQEGQPNEKLFF.

The chain employs TRBV15 and TRBJ1-4, with D unresolved. V was cut by 0 bases and J by 2 bases, with 10 bases left in between. The germline V gene encodes CDR1 LNHNV and CDR2 YYDKDF (reference sequence). This CDR3 has 16 residues. DNA of the CDR3: TGTGCCACCAGCAGAGATCGACACTCCACTAATGAAAAACTGTTTTTT. It encodes CATSRDRHSTNEKLFF.

The chain employs TRBV4-1 and TRBJ1-4; possibly TRBD1 for D (5 bases). Germline V gene lookup returns CDR1 MGHRA and CDR2 YSYEKL. The CDR3 runs to 15 residues. V gave up 4 bases and J gave up 4 bases, with 13 bases separating them. Here the CDR3 DNA reads TGCGCCAGCAGCCGAGACCCCCAGGGTAATGAAAAACTGTTTTTT. It encodes CASSRDPQGNEKLFF.

CDR3 sequence reads: CASSQGQAANGYTF. In nucleotides, the CDR3 is TGTGCCAGCAGCCAAGGACAGGCGGCAAATGGCTACACCTTC. This chain connects TRBV3-1 (or the pseudogene TRBV3-2) to TRBJ1-2; perhaps TRBD1 as D (6 bases). Looked up from germline, CDR1 is LGHDT and CDR2 is YNNKEL (reference sequence). V was clipped by 1 base and J by 6 bases, with 12 bases between them. The CDR3 consists of 14 residues.

This chain joins TRBV15 and TRBJ2-7; 10 bases fit TRBD1. Germline CDR1 and CDR2: LNHNV and YYDKDF (reference sequence). V shed 1 base, J shed 9 bases, and the junction held 9 bases outside the gene matches. This CDR3 comprises 15 residues. CDR3 in amino acids: CATSRVDDRGRVQYF. In DNA, the CDR3 is TGTGCCACCAGCAGAGTTGACGACAGGGGGCGCGTGCAGTACTTC.

The rearrangement links TRBV6-5 to TRBJ1-1; D perhaps matches TRBD1 (6 bases). The CDR3 runs 15 residues. The ends were cut back, 6 bases at V and 5 bases at J, with 19 bases in the middle. Germline CDR1 and CDR2: MNHEY and SVGAGI. CDR3 DNA: TGTGCCAGCAGGTATCTACAGGGAAGTGGAACTGAAGCTTTCTTT. This sequence encodes CASRYLQGSGTEAFF.

This chain links TRBV11-3 with TRBJ1-2, with D perhaps TRBD1 (5 bases). The V end was cut by 2 bases, the J end by 3 bases, with 16 bases between. The CDR3 has 16 residues. Germline loops: CDR1 SGHNT, CDR2 YENEEA. The CDR3 region has the DNA TGTGCCAGCAGCTTAAACGTGCTGGGGCAAGACTATGGCTACACCTTC. The encoded protein is CASSLNVLGQDYGYTF. The whole variable domain, remainder taken from reference TRBV11-3 and TRBJ1-2, is EAGVVQSPRYKIIEKKQPVAFWCNPISGHNTLYWYLQNLGQGPELLIRYENEEAVDDSQLPKDRFSAERLKGVDSTLKIQPAELGDSAVYLCASSLNVLGQDYGYTFGSGTRLTVV.